What follows are 26 T cell receptor beta chains derived from one specimen sequenced in a study of read filtering for tumor transcriptome and immune sequencing. This library used 300 to 500 ng RNA and molecular barcoded adaptors spanning alpha/delta and beta/gamma chains. TCRdb re-derived calls from the reads in MiXCR, one entry per CDR3 protein. Here the sample spans about 35,000 distinct CDR3 sequences, 14% being singletons. Sequencing was carried out using a population of CD138-negative cells sorted from bone marrow. The source is a donor aged 40 or over with multiple myeloma.

This clonotype came up many times. The chain recombines TRBV3-1 with TRBJ1-4; D remains ambiguous. CDR1 is LGHDT and CDR2 is YNNKEL in the germline V gene (reference sequence). Trimming shortened V by 0 bases and J by 8 bases, and 10 bases separated the two germline ends. CDR3 length: 14 amino acids. The CDR3 DNA is TGTGCCAGCAGCCAAGATCGCGATGGCGAAAAACTGTTTTTT. As protein: CASSQDRDGEKLFF.

Many counts were recorded for this clonotype. The genes are TRBV3-1 and TRBJ2-7; tentative D call: TRBD2 (6 bases). The V gene's germline CDR1 is LGHDT and CDR2 YNNKEL (reference sequence). The CDR3 is 13 residues long. Trimming cost V 3 bases and J 2 bases, with 8 bases left between them. CDR3 bases: TGTGCCAGCAGCCAGAGGAGGGCCTACGAGCAGTACTTC. Its protein product is CASSQRRAYEQYF.

This clonotype was recorded at least ten times. This chain uses TRBV7-9 with TRBJ1-4; 7 bases align to TRBD1. CDR1 SEHNR and CDR2 FQNEAQ come from the germline V gene (reference sequence). After removal of 5 bases from V and 5 bases from J, the junction contained 8 bases not matched to a gene. The CDR3 totals 15 residues. CDR3 DNA sequence: TGTGCCAGCAGCCCGCGGGACAGTGGGAATGAAAAACTGTTTTTT. Protein: CASSPRDSGNEKLFF.

There are a few counts of this clonotype. With a much larger clone just one base away, this may be a read error. The rearrangement uses TRBV14 and TRBJ1-1, with no clear D. The length of the CDR3 is 13 residues. In germline, CDR1 is SGHDN, CDR2 FVKESK. This chain's CDR3 is CASDRGMNTQAFF. CDR3 in DNA: TGTGCCAGCGATCGAGGTATGAACACTCAAGCTTTCTTT.

The V gene is TRBV7-6, the J gene TRBJ2-1; D perhaps matches TRBD1 (6 bases). From germline, CDR1 is SGHVS and CDR2 FNYEAQ. The CDR3 is 12 amino acids. V was clipped by 11 bases and J by 9 bases, with 17 bases between them. CDR3 coding DNA: TGTGCCTGCGGCTTAGGGGGAAGTGAGCAGTTCTTC. This translates into CACGLGGSEQFF.

This clonotype has at least ten counts. The chain uses TRBV5-1 and TRBJ1-4, with TRBD1 matching over 7 bases. V trimming: 4 bases; J trimming: 0 bases; junction bases outside the gene matches: 6. The CDR3 spans 16 residues. CDR1 is SGHRS, CDR2 YFSETQ, per germline. The CDR3 loop reads CASSPGQTSTNEKLFF. The CDR3 region has the DNA TGCGCCAGCAGCCCGGGACAGACCTCAACTAATGAAAAACTGTTTTTT.

Note on this clonotype: This may be a read error: a much more frequent sequence differs by one nucleotide. CDR3 DNA sequence: TGTGCCAGCAGCTGGGACCGAAAAAGCACTGAAGCTTTCTTT. This sequence encodes CASSWDRKSTEAFF. This chain connects TRBV7-6 to TRBJ1-1, with D possibly being TRBD1 (5 bases). V dropped 4 bases and J dropped 4 bases, with 13 bases sitting between them. There are 14 residues in the CDR3. Germline values: CDR1 SGHVS, CDR2 FNYEAQ.

There are many counts of this clonotype. The rearrangement joins TRBV10-3 to TRBJ2-1; D is perhaps TRBD2 (6 bases). Germline CDR1 reads ENHRY; CDR2 reads SYGVKD. Trimming removed 4 bases from V and 7 bases from J, with 20 bases in between. The CDR3 totals 16 residues. The CDR3 region is CAISAAGLIRRNEQFF. The CDR3, as DNA: TGTGCCATCAGTGCCGCGGGGCTAATAAGGAGGAATGAGCAGTTCTTC.

At least ten counts were recorded for this clonotype. This chain links TRBV9 with TRBJ2-1; TRBD2 might be the D (5 bases). Trimming left V 0 bases short and J 0 bases short, with 7 bases between. This CDR3 is built from 15 residues. The germline CDR1 and CDR2 sequences are SGDLS and YYNGEE. The CDR3 reads CASSVDRGSYNEQFF. In DNA, the CDR3 is TGTGCCAGCAGCGTAGACCGGGGCTCCTACAATGAGCAGTTCTTC.

There are many counts of this clonotype. The chain recombines TRBV9 with TRBJ2-2; D possibly corresponds to TRBD1 (6 bases). V was shortened by 2 bases and J by 5 bases, with 7 bases between the two germline ends. The CDR3 contains 13 residues. CDR1 is SGDLS, CDR2 YYNGEE, per germline. CDR3 loop: CASSVRGTGELFF. The CDR3, as DNA: TGTGCCAGCAGCGTCAGGGGTACCGGGGAGCTGTTTTTT. The variable domain in full, with the rest retrieved from reference TRBV9 and TRBJ2-2, is DSGVTQTPKHLITATGQRVTLRCSPRSGDLSVYWYQQSLDQGLQFLIQYYNGEERAKGNILERFSAQQFPDLHSELNLSSLELGDSALYFCASSVRGTGELFFGEGSRLTVL.

This clonotype is large (0.1 to 1%) within its sample. The CDR3 sequence is CSVGRGDNEQFF. DNA for the CDR3: TGCAGCGTTGGGCGGGGGGACAATGAGCAGTTCTTC. V is TRBV29-1 and J is TRBJ2-1; TRBD2 matches at 8 bases. V was clipped by 4 bases and J by 5 bases; unmatched bases: 1. Germline values: CDR1 SQVTM, CDR2 ANQGSEA. This CDR3 has 12 residues.

Ten or more counts support this clonotype. This chain connects TRBV6-2 or TRBV6-3 to TRBJ2-7; 8 nucleotides match TRBD1. The CDR3 sequence is 16 residues long. V trimming: 10 bases; J trimming: 3 bases; junction bases outside the gene matches: 17. Germline V lookup: CDR1 MNHEY, CDR2 SVGEGT. The CDR3 DNA follows: TGTGCCACCACCAGGACAGGGAAGGGTGGGCGCTACGAGCAGTACTTC. Translation gives CATTRTGKGGRYEQYF.

This chain uses TRBV20-1 with TRBJ1-1, with 10 nucleotides matching TRBD1. Germline V lookup: CDR1 DFQATT, CDR2 SNEGSKA (reference sequence). J lost 4 bases, V lost 3 bases, and 14 bases had no gene match. This CDR3 is built from 17 residues. The DNA of the CDR3 is TGCAGTGCTAGGCGACAAGACAGGGGGCCGGGGAGCACTGAAGCTTTCTTT. Translation gives CSARRQDRGPGSTEAFF.

Concerning this clonotype itself: A much bigger clone sits one base away, suggesting this may be a read error. This likely comes from a read error, as the CDR3 has no conserved phenylalanine or tryptophan at its end. The chain recombines TRBV5-8 with TRBJ1-3; D possibly corresponds to TRBD1 (5 bases). This CDR3 is 11 amino acids long. Trimming shortened V by 3 bases and J by 8 bases, and 6 bases separated the two germline ends. The germline V gene has CDR1 SGHTS and CDR2 YDEGEE. The CDR3 bases are TGTGCCAGCAGCTGGGGCTACACCATATATTTA. Translating gives CASSWGYTIYL.

There are a few counts of this clonotype. The chain is built from TRBV18 and TRBJ2-5; D call uncertain. CDR1 and CDR2 from the germline V gene are KGHSH and LQKENI. V was clipped by 2 bases and J by 4 bases, with 8 bases between them. This CDR3 is built from 13 residues. In nucleotides, the CDR3 is TGTGCCAGCTCACCATTCGGCCTAGAGACCCAGTACTTC. Translated: CASSPFGLETQYF.

This clonotype was counted at least ten times. The chain recombines TRBV6-1 with TRBJ1-1, with TRBD1 as a possible D gene (5 bases). The CDR3 has 13 residues. The germline V gene has CDR1 MNHNS and CDR2 SASEGT. V gave up 5 bases and J gave up 4 bases, with 11 bases separating them. CDR3 residues: CASSPQGATEAFF. The CDR3 DNA is TGTGCCAGCAGTCCCCAGGGAGCCACTGAAGCTTTCTTT.

The V gene is TRBV7-3, the J gene TRBJ2-2; perhaps TRBD1 as D (6 bases). This CDR3 is built from 15 residues. V was clipped by 4 bases and J by 4 bases, with 13 bases between them. CDR1 SGHTA and CDR2 FQGTGA come from the germline V gene. CDR3 coding DNA: TGTGCCAGCAGCTCTCGGACAGCGAGCACCGGGGAGCTGTTTTTT. It codes for CASSSRTASTGELFF.

This clonotype has ten or more counts. The chain recombines TRBV19 with TRBJ1-5, with D maybe TRBD1 (6 bases). Trimming stripped 2 bases from V and 2 bases from J, with 13 bases between. Per the germline V gene, CDR1 is LNHDA and CDR2 is SQIVND (reference sequence). This CDR3 comprises 16 residues. CDR3 DNA sequence: TGTGCCAGTAGTATATTTCCGGGGGCGGGCAATCAGCCCCAGCATTTT. It specifies CASSIFPGAGNQPQHF.

Regarding this clonotype: This is likely an artifact of a read error, given a far larger clone one base away. This chain joins TRBV3-1 and TRBJ1-1, with D unresolved. The J call is uncertain, as TRBJ1-6 better fits the DNA end. The CDR3 length is 14 residues. The germline V gene has CDR1 LGHDT and CDR2 YNNKEL (reference sequence). CDR3 sequence reads: CASSQGGWNTPLHF. DNA of the CDR3: TGTGCCAGCAGCCAAGGGGGTTGGAATACACCCCTCCACTTT.

This clonotype was seen many times. One junction end does not reproduce the germline sequence, and a read error may be involved. The chain links TRBV7-7 to TRBJ2-2, with a weak D call TRBD2 (5 bases). Germline V gene sequence: CDR1 SSHAT, CDR2 FNYEAQ (reference sequence). The CDR3 covers 15 residues. The DNA of the CDR3 is TGTGCTAGCAGCTTCACTAGTTCGAGCACCGGGGAGCTGTTTTTT. Its protein is CASSFTSSSTGELFF.

This clonotype was counted at least ten times. The chain links TRBV11-2 to TRBJ2-7; TRBD1 matches 8 bases. The length of the CDR3 is 15 residues. J was trimmed by 6 bases and V by 4 bases; bases with no gene match: 11. CDR1 is SGHAT and CDR2 is FQNNGV in the germline V gene. CDR3 residues: CASSSGQGISSEQYF. The CDR3, as DNA: TGTGCCAGCAGCTCTGGACAGGGAATTAGCTCCGAGCAGTACTTC.

This clonotype appeared many times. Lacking the conserved final phenylalanine or tryptophan, this CDR3 likely reflects a read error. Because the CDR3's place on the DNA is in doubt, the DNA is left out and the CDR3 is given as listed by TCRdb. The chain recombines TRBV24-1 with TRBJ2-1; the D call of TRBD2 is as the table states it, not checked on the DNA. 11 amino acids form the CDR3, both terminal residues included. Per the germline V gene, CDR1 is KGHDR and CDR2 is SFDVKD. The CDR3 here is CATSDSRSGGS.

There are many counts of this clonotype. The chain is built from TRBV11-2 and TRBJ2-1, with 9 bases lining up with TRBD2. From germline, CDR1 is SGHAT and CDR2 FQNNGV. The CDR3 consists of 16 residues. V lost 0 bases and J lost 6; bases outside the gene matches: 6. This chain's CDR3 is CASSLDGGRALNEQFF. The CDR3 coding sequence is TGTGCCAGCAGCTTAGATGGCGGGAGGGCCCTCAATGAGCAGTTCTTC.

The rearrangement links TRBV10-3 to TRBJ2-3; D not resolved. The V gene's germline CDR1 is ENHRY and CDR2 SYGVKD. Trimming stripped 3 bases from V and 5 bases from J, with 6 bases between. CDR3 length equals 12 residues. The CDR3 region has the DNA TGTGCCATCAGTGAAAATGGAGATACGCAGTATTTT. It translates to CAISENGDTQYF.

This chain connects TRBV20-1 to TRBJ1-1, with a tentative D call TRBD1 (5 bases). CDR1 is DFQATT and CDR2 is SNEGSKA in the germline V gene (reference sequence). The V gene lost 5 bases and the J gene lost 3 bases, with 10 bases spanning the gap. This CDR3 is 12 amino acids long. This CDR3 is CSARWGDTEAFF. CDR3 in DNA: TGCAGTGCTCGCTGGGGGGACACTGAAGCTTTCTTT.

At least ten counts were recorded for this clonotype. This may come from a read error, since a much larger clone is one base off. The gene calls are TRBV5-1 and TRBJ2-7, with D perhaps matching TRBD1 or TRBD2 (7 bases each). The CDR3 covers 16 residues. Germline CDR1 and CDR2: SGHRS and YFSETQ. CDR3 nucleotides: TGCGCCAGCAGCTTACACTCAGGGGGGGCCTCCTACGAGCAGTGCTTC. Its translation is CASSLHSGGASYEQCF. Variable domain in full (rest from reference TRBV5-1 and TRBJ2-7): KAGVTQTPRYLIKTRGQQVTLSCSPISGHRSVSWYQQTPGQGLQFLFEYFSETQRNKGNFPGRFSGRQFSNSRSEMNVSTLELGDSALYLCASSLHSGGASYEQCFGPGTRLTVT.